The source of this TCR beta chain is a study of T cell responses to AZD1222 COVID-19 vaccine. This clone has more than one count but fewer than ten. Its target is not known. Assay: immunoSEQ multiplex PCR; the TCRdb copy retains only in-frame clones and omits some. The sample contains tens of thousands of clones, roughly 89% of which appear only once. Findings and limits, study-wide: Most donors were white British and more were female, and clonal diversity was possibly underestimated. Baseline testing showed seropositivity in only a handful of AZD1222 recipients. Spike-specific TCR breadth rose after two AZD1222 doses, and depth rose as well.

Sequencing was performed on peripheral blood, taken 28 days after the second AZD1222 dose. This clonotype was sampled from an adult who received the AZD1222 COVID-19 vaccine.

In DNA form, the CDR3 reads TGTGCCAGCCTCCACCGGGACAGGGGGCTCAATTCACCCCTCCACTTT. It translates to CASLHRDRGLNSPLHF. The chain carries TRBV24-1 and TRBJ1-6; 12 bases are shared with TRBD1. The CDR3 is 16 residues long. Trimming took 11 bases from V and 7 from J; bases not matched to a gene: 11. In germline, CDR1 is KGHDR, CDR2 SFDVKD.